This T cell receptor (beta chain) derives from a study of cytomegalovirus exposure and HLA in healthy donors. Whole-study results and caveats: The investigators catalogued 150 to 200 TCR beta chains as cytomegalovirus-associated. HLA alleles were associated with 15,000 to 20,000 TCR beta sequences in a later analysis at 0.05 false discovery rate.

The PCR employed 60 Vbeta primers together with 13 Jbeta primers. Profiled with immunoSEQ multiplex PCR; TCRdb holds only in-frame clones, not every one. Of around 180,000 clones listed, approximately 80% are singletons. The trim removed 6 bases at V and 6 bases at J, leaving 1 base unmatched. The CDR3 totals 13 residues. Per the germline V gene, CDR1 is MNHEY and CDR2 is SMNVEV (reference sequence). Comment on this clone: Its specificity is unknown.

The rearrangement links TRBV27 to TRBJ2-7; TRBD2 matches 14 bases. The receptor's source is a woman aged 50 to 65 in good health and CMV-seronegative. Sequencing was carried out using PBMCs. CDR3 DNA: TGTGCCAGCAGGGGACTAGCGGGAGTCGAGCAGTACTTC. Translated, it gives CASRGLAGVEQYF.